This paragraph reports one TCR beta chain. Its antigen remains unknown. This sample is drawn from a study of a mutant IDH1 vaccine in newly diagnosed glioma. About the study: Vaccines were begun 4-6 weeks after radiotherapy alone, or with temozolomide cycles. Of treated patients, approximately 60% were men and 37.5% women, averaging around 40 years. Patients got radiotherapy, temozolomide, or both beforehand, and most got both.

Sequencing was performed with immunoSEQ multiplex PCR; in TCRdb, only in-frame clones are kept and a portion is missing. Of around 58,000 clones listed, about 80% are singletons. Time point here: week 5, during vaccination. In the vaccine, a single dose held 300 ug of the mutant IDH1 20-mer peptide, along with topical imiquimod. New WHO grade 3 or 4 astrocytomas that were IDH1-mutant and ATRX-lost had been found in donors. V was clipped by 3 bases and J by 7 bases; unmatched bases: 5. The CDR3 contains 14 residues. Germline CDR1 is MNHEY and CDR2 is SMNVEV (reference sequence). This receptor was identified in a man aged 30-40 years with glioma. The chain links TRBV27 to TRBJ2-1, with 8 bases fitting TRBD2. The sequencing used PBMCs, collected from a glioma patient whose treatment included an IDH1 peptide vaccine. CDR3 region: CASSLAGGLNEQFF. As DNA, the CDR3 is TGTGCCAGCAGTTTGGCGGGGGGCCTGAATGAGCAGTTCTTC.